The clone carrying this T cell receptor (beta chain) was recorded a few times. What it recognizes is unknown. These data come from a study of vaccination and CD4 T cells after COVID-19. Treatment defined: approximately 9-day PBMC culture with coronavirus spike peptide pools or control peptides (ViraFEST assay). The CDR3 has 15 amino acids. Germline V gene lookup returns CDR1 SGHVS and CDR2 FQNEAQ. V lost 6 bases to trimming and J lost 0 bases, with 15 bases between them. At the Johns Hopkins FTIC core, DNA taken from cultured CD4+ T cells was sequenced by way of the Oncomine TCR Beta short-read assay. TCRdb passed the PCR reads through MiXCR, listing each CDR3 protein once. The sample has about 13,000 distinct CDR3 sequences, roughly 27% seen once; the top ten hold roughly 28%.

The chain carries TRBV7-8 and TRBJ2-7; D may be TRBD1 (7 bases). The clonotype comes from a human donor who received a COVID-19 vaccine. The specimen was CD4+ T cells from blood, cultured in vitro, collected before SARS-CoV-2 vaccination. CDR3 nucleotide sequence: TGTGCCAGCAGGCGGACAGGAGGGGACTCCTACGAGCAGTACTTC. Protein: CASRRTGGDSYEQYF.